This TCR beta chain was documented in a study of T cell responses to AZD1222 COVID-19 vaccine. Study results and caveats: Reportedly, close to half of spike-specific TCRs are directed against unmutated variant regions. Clonal diversity may have been underestimated, and the donors were mostly white British, with more females than males.

V was clipped by 4 bases and J by 6 bases; unmatched bases: 12. CDR3 size: 16 residues. Looked up from germline, CDR1 is MGHRA and CDR2 is YSYEKL. Some clones are missing from TCRdb's copy, which holds only in-frame ones; the method was immunoSEQ multiplex PCR. The table shows 80,000 to 130,000 clones, with approximately 87% occurring only once. A word on this clone: What it binds is unknown.

The TCR was taken from an adult in good health. Sequenced here: peripheral blood, sampled on day 0 of AZD1222 vaccination. The chain combines TRBV4-1 with TRBJ1-2; 9 bases align to TRBD1. CDR3: CASSPGPGDRAHGYTF. DNA of the CDR3: TGCGCCAGCAGCCCCGGGCCCGGGGACAGGGCACATGGCTACACCTTC.